The 9 T cell receptor beta chains presented below share a single source sample, sequenced in a study of early T cells in non-severe SARS-CoV-2 infection. TCRdb called the 5' RACE reads again in MiXCR, with one record for every CDR3 protein. The table lists fewer than 60,000 distinct CDR3 sequences, approximately 9% of them singletons. The source was whole blood, collected at baseline. The source of these receptors is an adult who was a healthcare worker with PCR-confirmed SARS-CoV-2 infection or an uninfected control (not recorded which).

In its sample, this clonotype was seen a few times. The chain carries TRBV20-1 and TRBJ2-1; D perhaps matches TRBD2 (6 bases). This CDR3 contains 20 residues. Trimming took 0 bases from V and 3 from J, leaving 27 bases between them. CDR1 DFQATT and CDR2 SNEGSKA come from the germline V gene (reference sequence). As DNA, the CDR3 is TGCAGTGCTAGAGATTACGGGACGGAGGCAGTCTGGGGGGTCTACAATGAGCAGTTCTTC. It is translated as CSARDYGTEAVWGVYNEQFF.

The sample holds many counts of this clonotype. The chain is built from TRBV28 and TRBJ2-1; a weak D match, TRBD2 (6 bases). The germline V and J ends were trimmed by 3 bases and 6 bases, with 12 bases remaining between them. CDR1 is MDHEN and CDR2 is SYDVKM in the germline V gene. The CDR3 contains 14 residues. The CDR3 sequence is CASSLPDSGNEQFF. Written as DNA, the CDR3 is TGTGCCAGCAGTTTGCCTGATAGCGGCAATGAGCAGTTCTTC.

The chain uses TRBV20-1 and TRBJ2-3, with TRBD2 matching over 7 bases. This CDR3 comprises 14 residues. Germline lookup yields CDR1 DFQATT and CDR2 SNEGSKA (reference sequence). Trimming cost V 6 bases and J 4 bases; bases outside gene matches: 10. CDR3 DNA: TGCAGTGCCACGCGGGGGTTTGATTCAGATACGCAGTATTTT. It codes for CSATRGFDSDTQYF.

The chain has TRBV12-3 or TRBV12-4 and TRBJ1-1, with 8 bases fitting TRBD1. The CDR3 contains 15 residues. Trimming removed 6 bases from V and 6 bases from J; junction bases left unmatched: 12. CDR3 DNA sequence: TGTGCCAGCAGAAAAACAGGACAGGGAAGGGCTGAAGCTTTCTTT. Its protein product is CASRKTGQGRAEAFF.

This clonotype showed up many times. This chain links TRBV6-5 with TRBJ1-1; D uncertain. V was trimmed by 4 bases and J by 0 bases, leaving 6 bases between them. The CDR3 is made up of 13 amino acids. The germline CDR1 and CDR2 sequences are MNHEY and SVGAGI. The DNA for the CDR3 is TGTGCCAGCAGTTCCTCACTGAACACTGAAGCTTTCTTT. This sequence encodes CASSSSLNTEAFF.

This clonotype was counted only a few times. The chain employs TRBV15 and TRBJ2-5, with unresolved D. Germline assignment: CDR1 LNHNV and CDR2 YYDKDF (reference sequence). The CDR3 runs 14 residues. V was pared by 0 bases and J by 4 bases, with 9 bases between. The CDR3, as DNA: TGTGCCACCAGCAGAGATCGGGTCCTAGAGACCCAGTACTTC. It is translated as CATSRDRVLETQYF.

This clonotype was seen at least ten times. The genes are TRBV10-3 and TRBJ2-7, with D tentatively TRBD1 (5 bases). Trimming took 5 bases from V and 0 from J, leaving 14 bases between them. This CDR3 is 15 amino acids long. Germline V gene sequence: CDR1 ENHRY, CDR2 SYGVKD. CDR3 DNA sequence: TGTGCCATCAGTAGTAAGGACACACTCTCCTACGAGCAGTACTTC. Its translation: CAISSKDTLSYEQYF.

This clonotype was detected many times. The J gene is TRBJ2-7, the V gene TRBV11-2; 9 bases match TRBD1. The CDR3 sequence is 16 residues long. Germline V gene lookup returns CDR1 SGHAT and CDR2 FQNNGV. V was clipped by 1 base and J by 3 bases; unmatched bases: 7. The CDR3 bases are TGTGCCAGCAGCTTAGTGGGACAGGGATCATTCTACGAGCAGTACTTC. Amino acid sequence: CASSLVGQGSFYEQYF.

By proportion, this clonotype is medium-sized. A junction end diverges from the germline sequence, so it may reflect a read error. The CDR3 loop reads CSARGPTSDEQFF. The CDR3 nucleotides read TGCAGTGCCAGAGGACCAACTAGCGATGAGCAGTTCTTC. The chain combines TRBV20-1 with TRBJ2-1; 7 bases agree with TRBD2. The CDR3 is 13 residues long. Germline V gene data show CDR1 as DFQATT and CDR2 as SNEGSKA (reference sequence).